Below, 8 T cell receptor beta chains from the same sample are listed, as sequenced in a study of regulatory T cells in long-lasting Graves disease. The time point: newly diagnosed GD, antithyroid drugs for less than 3 months. PBMC-extracted RNA yielded the TCR library. Combining iRepertoire HTBI primers with Arm-PCR of CDR3 regions, the authors built TCR beta libraries. TCRdb reanalysed the multiplex PCR reads using MiXCR and keeps one entry per CDR3 protein. The table shows hundreds of thousands of distinct CDR3 sequences, with under 20% occurring only once. This same sample was also taken into another study, of T cells in Graves' hyperthyroidism and ophthalmopathy.

The sequenced sample was peripheral blood mononuclear cells (PBMCs), obtained at new diagnosis, from a patient treated with antithyroid drugs. The receptors here all came from a woman aged 30 to 39 with Graves disease.

This clonotype occurred many times. The chain employs TRBV7-9 and TRBJ2-7; D remains unclear. Germline CDR1 SEHNR, CDR2 FQNEAQ (reference sequence). The V end lost 3 bases, the J end lost 3 bases, and 15 bases lay between the germline ends. CDR3 length equals 15 residues. CDR3 DNA sequence: TGTGCCAGCAGCTTGGGTTTTGGGAATTACTACGAGCAGTACTTC. Translation: CASSLGFGNYYEQYF.

This clonotype was seen ten or more times. This rearrangement joins TRBV2 to TRBJ2-1; no firm D call. The DNA end is a closer match to TRBJ2-5, so the J assignment may be wrong. CDR3 length: 14 amino acids. The germline CDR1 and CDR2 sequences are SNHLY and FYNNEI. The CDR3 nucleotides are TGTGCCAGCACAGATTCCTCAACCCAAGAGACCCAGTACTTC. It yields the protein CASTDSSTQETQYF.

A few counts support this clonotype. CDR3 DNA sequence: TGTGCCAGCAGCCATAAGCGAAAACTCTATGGCTACACCTTC. Its protein is CASSHKRKLYGYTF. The rearrangement joins TRBV14 to TRBJ1-2; D not resolved. The CDR3 spans 14 residues. Germline CDR1 SGHDN, CDR2 FVKESK. V lost 3 bases to trimming and J lost 4 bases, with 12 bases between them. Filled out from reference TRBV14 and TRBJ1-2, the complete variable domain reads EAGVTQFPSHSVIEKGQTVTLRCDPISGHDNLYWYRRVMGKEIKFLLHFVKESKQDESGMPNNRFLAERTGGTYSTLKVQPAELEDSGVYFCASSHKRKLYGYTFGSGTRLTVV.

The chain couples TRBV2 to TRBJ1-5, with a possible D match to TRBD1 (5 bases). V lost 6 bases, J lost 4 bases, and 13 bases lay in between. CDR3 length: 14 residues. The V gene's germline CDR1 is SNHLY and CDR2 FYNNEI. Written as DNA, the CDR3 is TGTGCCAGCAGACGGGAGGGACTTAATCAGCCCCAGCATTTT. Its protein product is CASRREGLNQPQHF.

Comment on this clonotype: At one of its ends the junction is not consistent with the germline gene, which may arise from a read error. V and J are TRBV4-2 and TRBJ2-1; 12 nucleotides line up with TRBD2. Germline V gene lookup returns CDR1 LGHNA and CDR2 YNFKEQ. This CDR3 has 14 amino acids. In DNA form, the CDR3 reads TGTGCCAGCAGCCAAGAACTAGCGGGAGGTCCTTTGCTCTTC. Translation: CASSQELAGGPLLF.

This clonotype has just a few counts. V gene TRBV30 combines with J gene TRBJ2-7; no definite D call. This CDR3 is 15 amino acids long. Trimming pared 0 bases from V and 0 bases from J, leaving 12 bases between. CDR1 is GTSNPN, CDR2 SVGIG, per germline (reference sequence). The CDR3 bases are TGTGCCTGGAGTGTAGAAGCGTATAGCTCCTACGAGCAGTACTTC. Its translation is CAWSVEAYSSYEQYF.

This clonotype was seen repeatedly, ten times or more. The chain joins TRBV28 to TRBJ2-2; 7 bases fit TRBD1. The CDR3 spans 16 residues. Per germline, CDR1 MDHEN and CDR2 SYDVKM. Unmatched junction bases numbered 5, after V lost 0 bases and J lost 4 bases. CDR3 nucleotides: TGTGCCAGCAGTTTATGGGGCTCAGGGGGCACCGGGGAGCTGTTTTTT. Translation gives CASSLWGSGGTGELFF.

This clonotype was observed at least ten times. The chain couples TRBV6-1 to TRBJ1-4, with D perhaps TRBD1 (5 bases). There are 15 residues in the CDR3. V was cut by 5 bases and J by 6 bases, with 16 bases left in between. Germline V lookup: CDR1 MNHNS, CDR2 SASEGT. This CDR3 reads CASSPQARKDEKLFF. The CDR3 nucleotides read TGTGCCAGCAGTCCACAGGCTCGGAAAGATGAAAAACTGTTTTTT.